This paragraph covers one T cell receptor (beta chain) sequence. As yet, its antigen is unknown. This sample was taken from a study of T cells in Graves' hyperthyroidism and ophthalmopathy. Study-level findings and limits: The model's output predicted ophthalmopathy at a median of 6.5 months prior to onset. From stable hyperthyroidism, ophthalmopathy was separated by a 13 V-J model. Blood samples included most of the expanded thyroid clonotypes exceeding 0.001.

Between the trimmed V and J ends, which lost 3 bases and 0 bases, there was a span of 9 bases. The CDR3 is made up of 14 amino acids. Germline values: CDR1 SGDLS, CDR2 YYNGEE. TCR beta CDR3 sequences were amplified from RNA transcripts. The study used the HTBI primer set for a first-round RT-PCR of the TCR CDR3. TCRdb processed the multiplex PCR reads anew with MiXCR; each CDR3 protein has one entry. The sample yields 600,000 to 650,000 distinct CDR3 sequences, about 17% seen once. V is TRBV9 and J is TRBJ2-5; tentatively, D is TRBD2 (6 bases). The source is a woman between 25 and 40 years old with Graves' hyperthyroidism. The sample taken for sequencing was blood. CDR3 loop: CASSAPGDQETQYF. The CDR3 nucleotides read TGTGCCAGCAGCGCCCCGGGAGACCAAGAGACCCAGTACTTC.